Below, 24 T cell receptor beta chains from the same sample are listed, as sequenced in a study of cytomegalovirus exposure and HLA in healthy donors. It was with 60 Vbeta and 13 Jbeta primers that the PCR ran. This table comes from immunoSEQ multiplex PCR, and its TCRdb copy is limited to in-frame clones, with some not included. The data hold 60,000 to 70,000 clones, with about four fifths observed a single time. The sequenced sample consisted of PBMCs. These receptors all come from a woman in her twenties or thirties in good health and CMV-seronegative.

This clone was seen only a few times. This sequence joins TRBV6-1 and TRBJ1-5; 11 bases are a match to TRBD1. CDR3 length: 14 amino acids. The V segment lost 5 bases and the J segment 7 bases; nucleotides outside the gene matches: 4. Per the germline V gene, CDR1 is MNHNS and CDR2 is SASEGT. The CDR3 region is CASSSRDRGQPQHF. The CDR3 nucleotides are TGTGCCAGCAGTAGCCGGGACAGGGGGCAGCCCCAGCATTTT.

This clone occurred a few times. The V and J genes are TRBV7-7 and TRBJ2-6, with 7 bases identical to TRBD2. The V segment lost 1 base and the J segment 0 bases; nucleotides outside the gene matches: 3. CDR1 SSHAT and CDR2 FNYEAQ come from the germline V gene (reference sequence). The CDR3 covers 17 residues. CDR3 coding DNA: TGTGCCAGCAGCTTAGAGGGCGGGGGCTCTGGGGCCAACGTCCTGACTTTC. Its protein product is CASSLEGGGSGANVLTF.

The chain links TRBV7-2 to TRBJ1-2; D may be TRBD1 (6 bases). Germline V lookup: CDR1 SGHTA, CDR2 FQGNSA. V shed 5 bases and J shed 5 bases, with 21 bases lying between them. The CDR3 length is 16 residues. CDR3 residues: CASSLGTRERLYGYTF. CDR3 bases: TGTGCCAGCAGCCTCGGGACACGCGAGAGGCTTTATGGCTACACCTTC.

J is TRBJ2-7 and V is TRBV7-9; D call uncertain. V dropped 3 bases and J dropped 1 base, with 10 bases sitting between them. CDR1 is SEHNR and CDR2 is FQNEAQ in the germline V gene (reference sequence). This CDR3 spans 14 amino acids. The CDR3, as DNA: TGTGCCAGCAGCTTGAGTTCCTCTTCCTACGAGCAGTACTTC. Translation gives CASSLSSSSYEQYF.

The rearrangement uses TRBV6-1 and TRBJ1-5, with 7 positions matching TRBD1. CDR3 size: 14 residues. The V segment lost 8 bases and the J segment 0 bases; nucleotides outside the gene matches: 4. Germline V gives CDR1 MNHNS, CDR2 SASEGT. CDR3 sequence: CASQGVYSNQPQHF. The CDR3 DNA follows: TGTGCCAGCCAGGGGGTTTATAGCAATCAGCCCCAGCATTTT.

This sequence joins TRBV30 and TRBJ2-4; a possible D gene is TRBD2 (5 bases). V gave up 2 bases and J gave up 0 bases, with 11 bases separating them. Germline lookup yields CDR1 GTSNPN and CDR2 SVGIG (reference sequence). The CDR3 totals 15 residues. The CDR3 coding sequence is TGTGCCTGGAGTCCTTGGGGAGTAGCCAAAAACATTCAGTACTTC. Protein sequence: CAWSPWGVAKNIQYF.

The chain is built from TRBV29-1 and TRBJ1-3; 9 bases map to TRBD1. The CDR3 has 11 residues. CDR1 and CDR2 from the germline V gene are SQVTM and ANQGSEA. V lost 5 bases, J lost 8 bases, and 1 base stayed unmatched. This CDR3 is CSVRTGDTIYF. CDR3 bases: TGCAGCGTTCGGACAGGGGACACCATATATTTT.

CDR3 bases: TGTGCCAGCAGGAGACAGGGGTCTATTGAGCAGTTCTTC. Translated, it gives CASRRQGSIEQFF. The rearrangement joins TRBV6-5 to TRBJ2-1, with TRBD1 matching 8 bases. CDR3 size: 13 residues. CDR1 MNHEY and CDR2 SVGAGI come from the germline V gene. V was pared by 6 bases and J by 9 bases, with 7 bases of the junction left unmatched.

The J gene is TRBJ1-5, the V gene TRBV2; D is perhaps TRBD1 (5 bases). CDR3 length equals 13 residues. Trimming shortened V by 1 base and J by 7 bases, and 8 bases separated the two germline ends. CDR1 and CDR2 (germline): SNHLY, FYNNEI. CDR3 sequence reads: CASSEEQGQPQHF. In DNA, the CDR3 is TGTGCCAGCAGTGAAGAGCAGGGCCAGCCCCAGCATTTT.

The rearrangement joins TRBV30 to TRBJ1-3, with D possibly TRBD1 on 6 matching bases. Germline V gene data show CDR1 as GTSNPN and CDR2 as SVGIG (reference sequence). Trimming pared 2 bases from V and 2 bases from J, leaving 13 bases between. The CDR3 extends over 15 amino acids. The CDR3 protein is CAWSLDRLAGNTIYF. The CDR3 DNA follows: TGTGCCTGGAGTTTAGACAGGCTAGCTGGAAACACCATATATTTT.

This chain connects TRBV14 to TRBJ2-1, with D possibly being TRBD1 (6 bases). The V gene lost 4 bases and the J gene lost 8 bases, with 9 bases spanning the gap. CDR1 is SGHDN, CDR2 FVKESK, per germline. The CDR3 covers 12 residues. DNA for the CDR3: TGTGCCAGCAGCCGGCAGGGGCATGAGCAGTTCTTC. It encodes CASSRQGHEQFF.

The table lists this clone with a few counts. CDR3 loop: CASSQSLVQPQHF. CDR3 nucleotide sequence: TGTGCCAGCAGCCAATCTCTCGTTCAGCCCCAGCATTTT. The J gene is TRBJ1-5, the V gene TRBV16; D gene uncertain. CDR3 size: 13 residues. V lost 0 bases and J 6 bases, leaving 6 bases between the germline ends. The germline CDR1 and CDR2 sequences are KGHSY and FQNENV.

This clone has only one observation. The rearrangement joins TRBV7-2 to TRBJ2-1; TRBD1 agrees at 9 bases. V gave up 5 bases and J gave up 7 bases; unmatched junction bases: 6. Germline V gives CDR1 SGHTA, CDR2 FQGNSA. This CDR3 is built from 14 residues. The CDR3 sequence is CASSQETGGNEQFF. The CDR3 DNA sequence: TGTGCCAGCAGCCAAGAGACAGGGGGGAATGAGCAGTTCTTC. Full variable domain (outside the CDR3, taken from reference TRBV7-2 and TRBJ2-1): GAGVSQSPSNKVTEKGKDVELRCDPISGHTALYWYRQSLGQGLEFLIYFQGNSAPDKSGLPSDRFSAERTGGSVSTLTIQRTQQEDSAVYLCASSQETGGNEQFFGPGTRLTVL.

The chain joins TRBV10-1 to TRBJ1-1, with D possibly matching TRBD1 (6 bases). Germline V lookup: CDR1 WNHNN, CDR2 SYGVQD (reference sequence). Trimming cost V 3 bases and J 1 base, with 9 bases left between them. The CDR3 consists of 14 residues. The CDR3 DNA sequence: TGCGCCAGCAGTGATGGGGGGGCGAACACTGAAGCTTTCTTT. It yields the protein CASSDGGANTEAFF.

CDR3 loop: CASRAGDGYTF. CDR3 nucleotides: TGTGCCAGCAGGGCCGGGGATGGCTACACCTTC. V usage is TRBV6-1 and J usage is TRBJ1-2, with D hard to call. CDR1 MNHNS and CDR2 SASEGT come from the germline V gene. This CDR3 is built from 11 residues. V shed 6 bases and J shed 6 bases, with 8 bases lying between them.

Notes on this clone: Within the sample, other DNA sequences also encode this same CDR3. V gene TRBV5-1 combines with J gene TRBJ1-1; 7 bases are shared with TRBD1. The germline V gene encodes CDR1 SGHRS and CDR2 YFSETQ. The CDR3 spans 13 residues. V gave up 0 bases and J gave up 4 bases; unmatched junction bases: 0. In nucleotides, the CDR3 is TGCGCCAGCAGCTTGGACAGGGGCACTGAAGCTTTCTTT. This translates into CASSLDRGTEAFF.

The V and J genes are TRBV9 and TRBJ2-3; D perhaps matches TRBD2 (5 bases). The CDR3 consists of 13 residues. V lost 7 bases and J lost 5, with 14 bases in between. Germline CDR1 is SGDLS and CDR2 is YYNGEE. CDR3 region: CASGSWVEDTQYF. In DNA, the CDR3 is TGTGCCAGCGGGAGCTGGGTTGAAGATACGCAGTATTTT.

This chain links TRBV29-1 with TRBJ1-1; TRBD1 aligns across 8 bases. The V segment lost 6 bases and the J segment 12 bases; nucleotides outside the gene matches: 9. In germline, CDR1 is SQVTM, CDR2 ANQGSEA. The length of the CDR3 is 11 residues. The DNA for the CDR3 is TGCAGCGTCCCCGACTACAGGGGGACTTTCTTT. Translation gives CSVPDYRGTFF.

V and J are TRBV6-5 and TRBJ2-7, with TRBD1 as a possible D gene (5 bases). The V end was cut by 2 bases, the J end by 4 bases, with 12 bases between. CDR1 MNHEY and CDR2 SVGAGI come from the germline V gene. This CDR3 region has 14 residues. The CDR3 sequence: CASSYGARDYEQYF. CDR3 bases: TGTGCCAGCAGTTACGGGGCCAGGGATTACGAGCAGTACTTC.

The chain combines TRBV6-5 with TRBJ2-2; the D gene is possibly TRBD2 (5 bases). Germline CDR1 MNHEY, CDR2 SVGAGI. This CDR3 contains 13 residues. The V gene lost 0 bases and the J gene lost 13 bases, with 12 bases spanning the gap. As DNA, the CDR3 is TGTGCCAGCAGTTACTCTGGGAGCATGGGGCTGTTTTTT. Translation: CASSYSGSMGLFF.

This chain connects TRBV25-1 to TRBJ1-1, with 7 nucleotides matching TRBD1. The CDR3 extends over 15 amino acids. J was trimmed by 2 bases and V by 4 bases; bases with no gene match: 7. Per the germline V gene, CDR1 is MGHDK and CDR2 is SYGVNS. The CDR3: CASSGARGFNTEAFF. Here the CDR3 DNA reads TGTGCCAGCAGTGGGGCCAGGGGGTTCAACACTGAAGCTTTCTTT.

V and J are TRBV6-5 and TRBJ2-7, with 8 bases that match TRBD1. CDR1 and CDR2 (germline): MNHEY, SVGAGI. The CDR3 is 14 residues long. Trimming at V came to 7 bases and at J to 4 bases, leaving 9 bases not matched to a gene. The CDR3 spells CASKRTGTGYEQYF. CDR3 sequence (DNA): TGTGCCAGCAAGCGGACAGGGACGGGTTACGAGCAGTACTTC.

Written as DNA, the CDR3 is TGTGCTAGCCACTTCCTCAATCAGCCCCAGCATTTT. This gives the protein CASHFLNQPQHF. The chain is built from TRBV6-1 and TRBJ1-5; D remains unclear. The CDR3 consists of 12 residues. Germline CDR1 reads MNHNS; CDR2 reads SASEGT.

V usage is TRBV30 and J usage is TRBJ1-4; D not certain. The CDR3 covers 12 residues. Trimming removed 8 bases from V and 8 bases from J, with 15 bases in between. CDR1 GTSNPN and CDR2 SVGIG come from the germline V gene (reference sequence). CDR3 loop: CAAGTGWEKLFF. CDR3 sequence (DNA): TGTGCCGCGGGAACGGGATGGGAAAAACTGTTTTTT.